This T cell receptor (beta chain) was documented in a study of blood T cell repertoires in COVID-19. Study processing details: For nucleated cells, counts were estimated from reference gene primer amplification. Clones were read by immunoSEQ multiplex PCR, and TCRdb kept only the in-frame ones, dropping some. The DNA gave D and trimming, while V, J and clone size come from that table. The sample consists of roughly 130,000 clones, over 75% of them appearing once. V gave up 5 bases and J gave up 2 bases; unmatched junction bases: 4. Germline-derived CDR1 and CDR2 are SGHRS and YFSETQ. The CDR3 sequence is 14 residues long.

This clonotype originated in a man aged 35-49 years with active or convalescent COVID-19. Sequencing was done on a sample of peripheral blood. This chain uses TRBV5-1 with TRBJ2-5, with 9 bases identical to TRBD1. Here the CDR3 reads CASSLGTGQETQYF. The CDR3 DNA sequence: TGCGCCAGCAGTCTGGGGACAGGGCAAGAGACCCAGTACTTC.